Below are 18 T cell receptor beta chains sequenced from a single sample in a study of beta chain features in type 1 diabetes. The whole isolated RNA underwent reverse transcription, so sequencing captured expressed TCRB transcripts. Data came from immunoSEQ multiplex PCR; TCRdb stores just in-frame clones and leaves some out. The sample holds 300,000 to 450,000 clones, 9.6% seen once. Antigens for these TCRs are unknown. Findings and limits, study-wide: Moderate but significant shortening of TCRB CDR3s was recorded in all four CD4+ subsets from Type 1 diabetes patients.

The specimen was central memory CD4+ T cells from blood. These receptors were obtained from a man aged 30-40 years with type 1 diabetes.

This clone has just a few counts. V usage is TRBV28 and J usage is TRBJ1-3; no firm D call. The CDR3 has 11 residues. The V end was cut by 7 bases, the J end by 5 bases, with 6 bases between. Germline V gives CDR1 MDHEN, CDR2 SYDVKM. The CDR3 region has the DNA TGTGCCAGCATCTTTCGAAACACCATATATTTT. Protein product: CASIFRNTIYF.

This clone has a count of ten or more. The chain recombines TRBV28 with TRBJ2-3; D may correspond to TRBD1 or TRBD2 (5 bases each). This CDR3 has 14 residues. Trimming took 6 bases from V and 5 from J, leaving 15 bases between them. Looked up from germline, CDR1 is MDHEN and CDR2 is SYDVKM. CDR3 sequence reads: CASSLPGAGDTQYF. The CDR3, as DNA: TGTGCCAGCAGCCTACCCGGGGCCGGAGATACGCAGTATTTT.

This clone was detected only a few times. This sequence joins TRBV28 and TRBJ2-3; D may be TRBD1 (5 bases). The length of the CDR3 is 15 residues. Per germline, CDR1 MDHEN and CDR2 SYDVKM. V lost 2 bases and J 0 bases, leaving 9 bases between the germline ends. The CDR3 bases are TGTGCCAGCAGTTTAACAGGAATCAGCACAGATACGCAGTATTTT. Its translation is CASSLTGISTDTQYF.

This chain links TRBV4-1 with TRBJ1-2; 7 bases are a match to TRBD1. Trimming removed 0 bases from V and 8 bases from J; junction bases left unmatched: 6. This CDR3 spans 14 amino acids. The germline V gene has CDR1 MGHRA and CDR2 YSYEKL. The CDR3 reads CASSQDDRAVGYTF. The CDR3 nucleotides read TGCGCCAGCAGCCAAGATGACAGGGCTGTAGGCTACACCTTC.

The genes are TRBV5-4 and TRBJ2-3; 10 bases are shared with TRBD2. This CDR3 is built from 16 residues. The germline gives CDR1 SGHNT, CDR2 YYREEE (reference sequence). The J segment lost 5 bases and the V segment lost 3 bases, leaving 9 bases of the junction unmatched. The CDR3 here is CASSSQSGREGDTQYF. DNA for the CDR3: TGTGCCAGCAGCTCGCAAAGCGGGAGGGAGGGAGATACGCAGTATTTT. The entire variable domain, with the rest obtained from reference TRBV5-4 and TRBJ2-3, is as follows: ETGVTQSPTHLIKTRGQQVTLRCSSQSGHNTVSWYQQALGQGPQFIFQYYREEENGRGNFPPRFSGLQFPNYSSELNVNALELDDSALYLCASSSQSGREGDTQYFGPGTRLTVL.

The chain couples TRBV28 to TRBJ2-7; a possible D gene is TRBD2 (6 bases). V lost 6 bases and J lost 1, with 13 bases in between. Per germline, CDR1 MDHEN and CDR2 SYDVKM. The CDR3 is made up of 14 amino acids. The CDR3 sequence is CASRQEGRSYEQYF. The CDR3, as DNA: TGTGCCAGCAGGCAGGAGGGACGGTCCTACGAGCAGTACTTC.

This chain links TRBV6-1 with TRBJ1-2; possibly TRBD1 for D (5 bases). V dropped 6 bases and J dropped 8 bases, with 16 bases sitting between them. Germline assignment: CDR1 MNHNS and CDR2 SASEGT. The CDR3 covers 13 residues. For the CDR3, the DNA is TGTGCCAGCAGCACCGACGGGGCTAGGGGCTACACCTTC. Protein: CASSTDGARGYTF.

The table lists this clone with a few counts. The chain is built from TRBV6-5 and TRBJ2-7; the match to TRBD1 covers 7 bases. Germline loops: CDR1 MNHEY, CDR2 SVGAGI. Germline trimming cut 7 bases from V and 7 bases from J; bases unmatched to any gene: 10. This CDR3 comprises 13 residues. The CDR3 region has the DNA TGTGCCAGCAATAGGCAGGGGGTGTTTGAGCAGTACTTC. Protein sequence: CASNRQGVFEQYF.

The V call is TRBV27, the J call TRBJ2-2, with D perhaps TRBD2 (5 bases). Trimming left V 7 bases short and J 4 bases short, with 16 bases between. CDR1 is MNHEY and CDR2 is SMNVEV in the germline V gene (reference sequence). The CDR3 is 15 residues long. The CDR3 region has the DNA TGTGCCAGCAAGCCTGCTGGGAGTAGCACCGGGGAGCTGTTTTTT. It translates to CASKPAGSSTGELFF.

This rearrangement joins TRBV7-8 to TRBJ2-7; no clear D gene. The CDR3 sequence is 14 residues long. CDR1 and CDR2 (germline): SGHVS, FQNEAQ. The V end lost 4 bases, the J end lost 2 bases, and 12 bases lay between the germline ends. The chain's CDR3 is CASSSSQSPYEQYF. For the CDR3, the DNA is TGTGCCAGCAGCTCCTCGCAATCTCCCTACGAGCAGTACTTC.

The chain couples TRBV11-3 to TRBJ2-1; 7 bases line up with TRBD1. Germline CDR1 SGHNT, CDR2 YENEEA. The V gene end was trimmed by 5 bases and the J gene end by 3 bases; junction bases not matched to a gene: 4. This CDR3 comprises 14 residues. The CDR3 nucleotides are TGTGCCAGCAGCCCGGGGACAGACTACAATGAGCAGTTCTTC. Protein sequence: CASSPGTDYNEQFF.

This chain connects TRBV27 to TRBJ2-3; D is tentatively TRBD1 or TRBD2 (7 bases each). The CDR3 has 16 residues. CDR1 is MNHEY and CDR2 is SMNVEV in the germline V gene (reference sequence). V was clipped by 5 bases and J by 3 bases, with 18 bases between them. In DNA form, the CDR3 reads TGTGCCAGCAGTACCCAGGGGGGGCGGAGGACAGATACGCAGTATTTT. Amino acid sequence: CASSTQGGRRTDTQYF.

This clone has only a few counts. CDR3 protein: CASSLGDRANTEAFF. The CDR3 DNA sequence: TGCGCCAGCAGCTTGGGGGACAGGGCTAACACTGAAGCTTTCTTT. The genes are TRBV5-1 and TRBJ1-1; TRBD1 matches at 9 bases. Germline trimming cut 0 bases from V and 2 bases from J; bases unmatched to any gene: 2. CDR1 and CDR2 from the germline V gene are SGHRS and YFSETQ. This CDR3 is built from 15 residues.

This clone was seen at least ten times. V and J are TRBV28 and TRBJ2-5; possibly TRBD1 for D (6 bases). The V end was cut by 6 bases, the J end by 2 bases, with 10 bases between. Germline V lookup: CDR1 MDHEN, CDR2 SYDVKM. The CDR3 loop spans 13 amino acids. The CDR3 is CASRVRGQETQYF. In DNA form, the CDR3 reads TGTGCCAGCAGAGTGAGGGGGCAAGAGACCCAGTACTTC. Combining the CDR3 with reference TRBV28 and TRBJ2-5 gives the whole variable domain DVKVTQSSRYLVKRTGEKVFLECVQDMDHENMFWYRQDPGLGLRLIYFSYDVKMKEKGDIPEGYSVSREKKERFSLILESASTNQTSMYLCASRVRGQETQYFGPGTRLLVL.

This clone has more than one count but fewer than ten. The rearrangement links TRBV6-6 to TRBJ2-1; TRBD2 aligns across 8 bases. The CDR3 consists of 14 residues. After removal of 7 bases from V and 0 bases from J, the junction contained 2 bases not matched to a gene. Germline lookup yields CDR1 MNHNY and CDR2 SVGAGI (reference sequence). CDR3 nucleotides: TGTGCCAGCAACGGGAGGGGCTCCTACAATGAGCAGTTCTTC. Protein: CASNGRGSYNEQFF.

This clone was seen a handful of times. The chain is built from TRBV6-6 and TRBJ2-5, with a tentative D call TRBD2 (7 bases). The CDR3 length is 15 residues. Trimming removed 2 bases from V and 2 bases from J, with 12 bases in between. The V gene's germline CDR1 is MNHNY and CDR2 SVGAGI (reference sequence). As DNA, the CDR3 is TGTGCCAGCAGTTACGCGGGGAGGGGGCAAGAGACCCAGTACTTC. It specifies CASSYAGRGQETQYF.

The sample holds a few counts of this clone. The chain joins TRBV11-1 to TRBJ2-7; D is undetermined. CDR1 is SGHAT, CDR2 FQDESV, per germline (reference sequence). CDR3 size: 12 residues. V lost 5 bases and J lost 3, with 8 bases in between. The chain's CDR3 is CASSPDLYEQYF. CDR3 in DNA: TGTGCCAGCAGCCCGGATCTCTACGAGCAGTACTTC.

The table lists this clone with a few counts. The gene calls are TRBV10-2 and TRBJ2-7; D possibly uses TRBD1 or TRBD2 (5 bases each). The CDR3 runs to 15 residues. V lost 5 bases, J lost 0 bases, and 14 bases lay in between. CDR1 and CDR2 (germline): WSHSY, SAAADI. The DNA of the CDR3 is TGCGCCAGCAGTCCGGGACCGCCAAGCTCCTACGAGCAGTACTTC. It specifies CASSPGPPSSYEQYF.